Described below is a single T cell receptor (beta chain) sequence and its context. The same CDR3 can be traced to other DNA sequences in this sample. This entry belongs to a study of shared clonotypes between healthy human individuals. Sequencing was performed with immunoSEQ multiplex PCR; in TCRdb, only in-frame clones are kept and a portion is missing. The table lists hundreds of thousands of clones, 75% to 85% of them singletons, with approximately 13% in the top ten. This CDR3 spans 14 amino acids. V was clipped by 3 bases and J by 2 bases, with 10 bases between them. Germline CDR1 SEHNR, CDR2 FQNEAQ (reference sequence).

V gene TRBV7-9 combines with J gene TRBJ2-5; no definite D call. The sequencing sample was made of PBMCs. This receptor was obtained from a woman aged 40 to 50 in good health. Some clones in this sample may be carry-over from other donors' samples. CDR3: CASSLGLTQETQYF. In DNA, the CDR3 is TGTGCCAGCAGCTTGGGCCTTACACAAGAGACCCAGTACTTC.